This T cell receptor beta chain was sequenced for a study of T cells in Graves' hyperthyroidism and ophthalmopathy. Study conclusions and caveats: In blood, most of the thyroid clonotypes expanded above 0.001 were also present.

Stable Graves' hyperthyroidism meant no ophthalmopathy progression within 18 months. The TCR beta CDR3 regions underwent amplification using RNA transcripts as the source. First-round RT-PCR targeting the TCR CDR3 was performed with the HTBI primer set. MiXCR, run by TCRdb on the multiplex PCR reads, gives a single entry per CDR3 protein. The sample records about 400,000 distinct CDR3 sequences, 15% to 17% being singletons. This clonotype was observed at least ten times. Antigen: not known. The CDR3 contains 13 residues. Germline V gives CDR1 SNHLY, CDR2 FYNNEI. Deletions cut 8 bases from V and 0 bases from J, with 8 bases between.

The rearrangement links TRBV2 to TRBJ1-5; D possibly corresponds to TRBD1 (5 bases). This sequence was found in a woman aged 18-29 years with Graves' hyperthyroidism. Material: blood. The CDR3 reads CASGDDSNQPQHF. CDR3 bases: TGTGCCAGCGGGGACGATAGCAATCAGCCCCAGCATTTT.